This T cell receptor (beta chain) was identified during a study of vaccination and CD4 T cells after COVID-19. A note on this clonotype: Antigen: not known.

CD4+ T cells that had been cultured provided DNA sequenced with the Oncomine TCR Beta short-read assay. TCRdb used MiXCR to reprocess the PCR reads, holding one entry per CDR3 protein. Here the sample spans around 19,000 distinct CDR3 sequences, roughly 51% being singletons. As to treatment: roughly 11-day PBMC culture with coronavirus spike peptide pools or control peptides (ViraFEST assay). The CDR3 runs 14 residues. The V gene lost 0 bases and the J gene lost 4 bases, with 9 bases spanning the gap. CDR1 is WSHSY, CDR2 SAAADI, per germline. Specimen: CD4+ T cells from blood, cultured in vitro. The V gene is TRBV10-2, the J gene TRBJ1-1; D not resolved. This TCR came from a human donor who had recovered from COVID-19. CDR3 protein: CASSESPLSTEAFF. In DNA form, the CDR3 reads TGCGCCAGCAGTGAGTCCCCCCTATCCACTGAAGCTTTCTTT.